The entry below describes one T cell receptor beta chain. What it recognizes is unknown. This entry is derived from a study of T cell responses to AZD1222 COVID-19 vaccine. Points from the study as a whole: In the spike-specific TCR repertoire, nearly half reportedly target unmutated variant regions. Donors in the cohort were predominantly white British and more often female, and clonal diversity was possibly underestimated.

This table comes from immunoSEQ multiplex PCR, and its TCRdb copy is limited to in-frame clones, with some not included. Among about 120,000 clones listed, 93% were seen once. Between the trimmed V and J ends, which lost 5 bases and 4 bases, there was a span of 14 bases. In germline, CDR1 is MNHEY, CDR2 SMNVEV (reference sequence). This CDR3 comprises 14 residues. V usage is TRBV27 and J usage is TRBJ1-1, with D perhaps TRBD1 (6 bases). The receptor's source is an adult who received the AZD1222 COVID-19 vaccine. Sample: peripheral blood, taken 28 days after the second AZD1222 dose. The CDR3 coding sequence is TGTGCCAGCAGTCCCTGGACAGACTTCACTGAAGCTTTCTTT. Translation: CASSPWTDFTEAFF.